This T cell receptor (beta chain) was documented in a study of cytomegalovirus exposure and HLA in healthy donors. The PCR used 60 Vbeta and 13 Jbeta primers. The protocol was immunoSEQ multiplex PCR, while the TCRdb copy is restricted to in-frame clones and leaves out a portion. The sample comprises 200,000 or so clones, more than 60% of which are singletons, and 0.22% rests with the top ten. V gave up 4 bases and J gave up 6 bases, with 16 bases separating them. The germline CDR1 and CDR2 sequences are SGDLS and YYNGEE. The CDR3 runs 14 residues. V is TRBV9 and J is TRBJ1-1, with TRBD1 as a possible D gene (6 bases). This receptor was obtained from a girl aged 2 to 9 in good health and CMV-seronegative. Sequencing was carried out using PBMCs. The chain's CDR3 is CASSKMGTGSEAFF. The CDR3 DNA reads TGTGCCAGCAGCAAAATGGGTACAGGGTCTGAAGCTTTCTTT.